This TCR beta chain derives from a study of T cell responses to AZD1222 COVID-19 vaccine (dated by TCRdb to the early 2020s). Notes on the research overall: TCR sequencing covered 233 trial participants: 200 to 220 given two doses of AZD1222 and 26 given two doses of MenACWY control vaccine. Enrollment into the trials was organized by age into subgroups of 18-55, 56-69 and 70-plus years, and those subgroups contained roughly 150, 30 and 60 TCR-sequenced participants, respectively. Overall study results and their limits: In the small 56-69-year group, the increase in depth fell short of significance, most likely because of low power. Reportedly, almost half of the unique spike-specific TCRs recognized epitopes lying outside the regions that are mutated in the B.1.351 and B.1.1.7 variants. Most participants were white British and females outnumbered males, and the authors suggested that clonal diversity may have been underestimated. The whole spike protein was spanned by vaccine-associated CD4 TCRs, and dominant responses were seen in regions 160-218 and 743-854. Spike-specific TCR breadth and depth rose significantly after two AZD1222 doses compared with day 0 and with MenACWY recipients. Because no samples from the day 14 peak response were available, repertoires could be characterized only after the peak T cell response. Conclusions about previously exposed vaccinees were limited because only a handful of AZD1222 recipients were SARS-CoV-2 seropositive at baseline.

Turning to this clone: Its specific antigen is unknown. No base quality information exists; no much larger clone differs at one position.

This specimen's time point label, per the study, means: about 28 days (+/-7) after the second vaccine dose. AZD1222 recipients with second doses at about 4 weeks or about 12 weeks were pooled, because spike-specific TCR depth and breadth did not differ between schedules. Vaccinee samples were obtained from the UK trials COV001 and COV002, which included a single-blind randomized controlled phase 2/3 trial of AZD1222 (ChAdOx1 nCoV-19) in healthy adults. Trial participant PBMC samples were collected at day 0 and day 28 after the second dose for TCRbeta chain sequencing. From the cysteine through the phenylalanine, the CDR3 covers 16 amino acids. Here the CDR3 DNA is all that survives: 48 bases in frame from base 1. As encoded in the germline V gene, CDR1 is MGHRA while CDR2 is YSYEKL. A distance of 12 bases separates the germline ends of V and J, which lose 0 bases and 0 bases respectively. The CDR3 regions of human TCRbeta chains were subjected to immunosequencing. The study's own analysis went as follows. Repertoire TCRs were checked for matches against a reference library of SARS-CoV-2-specific TCRs that had been generated using the MIRA antigen-specificity platform. Breadth was defined as the fraction of unique TCRs that were SARS-CoV-2-associated, and depth was defined as the fraction of total T cells that were SARS-CoV-2-associated. Using the MIRA data, each spike-specific TCR was mapped to the spike region that the TCR reacts to and placed in a CD4 or CD8 class. Log10-transformed breadth and depth values were compared by one-way ANOVA with Sidak's multiple comparisons tests. Held by TCRdb, this immuneACCESS table contains in-frame sequences only and omits some clones. Under half of the omission traces to an unresolved V gene where checked; the cause of the rest is unknown. D and trimming come from the DNA, and the V and J calls and clone size come from that table. The sample records 50,000 or so clones, about 80% of which are singletons. The ten most abundant clones make up roughly 5.1% of the sample.

The sample was peripheral blood, taken 28 days after the second AZD1222 dose. This sequence was found in an adult who received the AZD1222 COVID-19 vaccine. Recombination linked TRBV4-1 to TRBJ2-7, with the D gene not clear enough to name. The CDR3 in this case is CASSQEFRTSSYEQYF. In nucleotide form, the sequence is TGCGCCAGCAGCCAAGAGTTCCGGACCAGCTCCTACGAGCAGTACTTC.